Each of the 24 T cell receptor beta chains below was sequenced from the same sample in a study of Graves' ophthalmopathy and Graves' hyperthyroidism. CDR3 regions of TCR beta were amplified from RNA transcripts. HTBI primers served in a first-round RT-PCR, which a second-round multiplex PCR followed. TCRdb ran MiXCR on the multiplex PCR reads and lists one entry per CDR3 protein. In the table there are just over 400,000 distinct CDR3 sequences, roughly 20% of which are singletons. The material sequenced was peripheral blood. Source of these receptors: a woman between 18 and 29 years old with stable Graves' hyperthyroidism.

This clonotype was recorded many times. V usage is TRBV2 and J usage is TRBJ2-4; no reliable D call. CDR1 is SNHLY, CDR2 FYNNEI, per germline. V gave up 9 bases and J gave up 6 bases, with 15 bases separating them. The CDR3 sequence is 13 residues long. The CDR3 loop is CASTADLGNIQYF. The CDR3 bases are TGTGCCAGTACAGCCGACTTGGGAAACATTCAGTACTTC.

The genes are TRBV25-1 and TRBJ2-5; tentative D call: TRBD2 (6 bases). Trimming removed 6 bases at V and 5 bases at J, with 19 bases between. CDR3 length: 15 residues. Germline-derived CDR1 and CDR2 are MGHDK and SYGVNS. The CDR3 loop is CASRGLRTDRETQYF. The CDR3 DNA is TGTGCCAGCAGGGGACTCCGGACCGATCGGGAGACCCAGTACTTC.

This clonotype was seen ten or more times. This chain links TRBV7-9 with TRBJ1-2, with D possibly matching TRBD1 (5 bases). CDR3 length equals 15 residues. Trimming cost V 2 bases and J 4 bases, with 14 bases left between them. Germline lookup yields CDR1 SEHNR and CDR2 FQNEAQ (reference sequence). CDR3 DNA: TGTGCCAGCAGCTTAACAGGTGACTCGACCTATGGCTACACCTTC. Its translation is CASSLTGDSTYGYTF.

This clonotype has ten or more counts. V usage is TRBV30 and J usage is TRBJ2-5, with TRBD1 matching over 11 bases. V shed 5 bases and J 0 bases; nucleotides not matched to a gene: 2. Germline assignment: CDR1 GTSNPN and CDR2 SVGIG (reference sequence). The CDR3 has 14 amino acids. The DNA of the CDR3 is TGTGCCTGGGGGACAGGGGGGGACCAAGAGACCCAGTACTTC. Its translation is CAWGTGGDQETQYF.

There are many counts of this clonotype. The chain recombines TRBV10-3 with TRBJ2-6; TRBD2 matches at 9 bases. The CDR3 runs 19 residues. CDR1 is ENHRY, CDR2 SYGVKD, per germline. After removal of 2 bases from V and 3 bases from J, the junction contained 11 bases not matched to a gene. CDR3 amino acids: CAISEPPRAGGSGANVLTF. CDR3 nucleotides: TGTGCCATCAGTGAGCCGCCTCGAGCGGGAGGAAGTGGGGCCAACGTCCTGACTTTC.

This clonotype occurred many times. The rearrangement links TRBV20-1 to TRBJ2-5; 9 positions agree with TRBD1. The V and J ends lost 1 base and 5 bases, in that order; junction bases with no gene match: 17. This CDR3 is 18 amino acids long. Per the germline V gene, CDR1 is DFQATT and CDR2 is SNEGSKA (reference sequence). The CDR3 bases are TGCAGTGCTAGAGGGGGAACAGGGGGCCTATTACCCATCGAGACCCAGTACTTC. Its translation: CSARGGTGGLLPIETQYF.

This clonotype was recorded at least ten times. The rearrangement uses TRBV20-1 and TRBJ1-1, with D possibly being TRBD1 (5 bases). The CDR3 sequence is 13 residues long. In germline, CDR1 is DFQATT, CDR2 SNEGSKA (reference sequence). Trimming took off 5 bases at V and 1 base at J, with 11 bases between the two ends. CDR3 loop: CSAGYGGNTEAFF. The CDR3 DNA reads TGCAGTGCTGGTTATGGGGGGAACACTGAAGCTTTCTTT.

This clonotype has at least ten counts. The chain combines TRBV28 with TRBJ2-7; the match to TRBD2 covers 7 bases. Germline CDR1 and CDR2: MDHEN and SYDVKM. Trimming took 11 bases from V and 6 from J; bases not matched to a gene: 10. The CDR3 has 12 amino acids. The CDR3 DNA reads as TGTGCCCTCGAGGGTAGCGGGTCCGAGCAGTACTTC. It encodes CALEGSGSEQYF.

This rearrangement joins TRBV24-1 to TRBJ1-5; no definite D call. Per the germline V gene, CDR1 is KGHDR and CDR2 is SFDVKD. The V and J ends lost 4 bases and 2 bases respectively, with 11 bases between them. CDR3 length: 15 amino acids. CDR3 DNA sequence: TGTGCCACCAGTGACCCAGCTACGGGCAATCAGCCCCAGCATTTT. It translates to CATSDPATGNQPQHF.

In this sample, this clonotype turned up many times. The CDR3 here is CASSYPGSTHEQYF. Written as DNA, the CDR3 is TGTGCCAGCAGTTACCCCGGTTCTACCCACGAGCAGTACTTC. The V call is TRBV6-5, the J call TRBJ2-7, with D hard to call. V lost 2 bases to trimming and J lost 5 bases, with 13 bases between them. Germline values: CDR1 MNHEY, CDR2 SVGAGI. The CDR3 spans 14 residues.

Many counts were recorded for this clonotype. Being one base from a much bigger clone, this may be a read error. CDR3 nucleotides: TGTGCCAACACCGAACCGGGACGCACAACTGAAGCTTTCTTT. The encoded protein is CANTEPGRTTEAFF. V gene TRBV6-1 combines with J gene TRBJ1-1, with TRBD1 as a possible D gene (5 bases). The CDR3 has 14 amino acids. V lost 10 bases and J 5 bases, leaving 20 bases between the germline ends. Germline V CDR1 and CDR2: MNHNS, SASEGT.

This clonotype was observed many times. The chain recombines TRBV6-1 with TRBJ2-7; D not resolved. This CDR3 contains 14 residues. The germline CDR1 and CDR2 sequences are MNHNS and SASEGT. V was pared by 0 bases and J by 2 bases, with 8 bases between. This CDR3 reads CASSEAFHTYEQYF. CDR3 nucleotide sequence: TGTGCCAGCAGTGAAGCGTTTCATACCTACGAGCAGTACTTC.

This clonotype was counted at least ten times. The chain is built from TRBV11-2 and TRBJ1-3; no clear D gene. V was cut by 0 bases and J by 7 bases, with 7 bases left in between. Germline-derived CDR1 and CDR2 are SGHAT and FQNNGV. CDR3 length: 13 amino acids. This chain's CDR3 is CASSLESGNTIYF. The CDR3 nucleotides read TGTGCCAGCAGCTTAGAATCCGGGAACACCATATATTTT.

J is TRBJ2-6 and V is TRBV28, with D possibly TRBD1 on 5 matching bases. The germline CDR1 and CDR2 sequences are MDHEN and SYDVKM. CDR3 size: 13 residues. Trimming shortened V by 5 bases and J by 8 bases, and 10 bases separated the two germline ends. The CDR3: CASSNRPTNVLTF. The CDR3, as DNA: TGTGCCAGCAGTAACAGGCCGACCAACGTCCTGACTTTC.

In this sample, this clonotype turned up many times. The chain combines TRBV9 with TRBJ2-5; TRBD2 matches at 11 bases. Germline values: CDR1 SGDLS, CDR2 YYNGEE. There are 17 residues in the CDR3. V was pared by 0 bases and J by 1 base, with 5 bases of the junction left unmatched. The CDR3 loop reads CASSVVDGTSGQETQYF. Here the CDR3 DNA reads TGTGCCAGCAGCGTAGTGGACGGGACTAGCGGCCAAGAGACCCAGTACTTC.

The genes are TRBV2 and TRBJ2-7; D perhaps matches TRBD2 (6 bases). Trimming pared 6 bases from V and 1 base from J, leaving 16 bases between. Looked up from germline, CDR1 is SNHLY and CDR2 is FYNNEI. This CDR3 has 15 amino acids. The CDR3 reads CASSSGGPDSYEQYF. Written as DNA, the CDR3 is TGTGCCAGCAGCTCCGGGGGTCCTGATTCCTACGAGCAGTACTTC.

The chain recombines TRBV11-2 with TRBJ2-7; the D call may be TRBD1 or TRBD2 (6 bases each). The CDR3 length is 14 residues. The ends were cut back, 7 bases at V and 4 bases at J, with 17 bases in the middle. Per the germline V gene, CDR1 is SGHAT and CDR2 is FQNNGV. CDR3 in DNA: TGTGCCAGCACCCCTGGAGGGGGGCTATACGAGCAGTACTTC. It is translated as CASTPGGGLYEQYF. Supplemented by reference TRBV11-2 and TRBJ2-7, the full variable domain reads EAGVAQSPRYKIIEKRQSVAFWCNPISGHATLYWYQQILGQGPKLLIQFQNNGVVDDSQLPKDRFSAERLKGVDSTLKIQPAKLEDSAVYLCASTPGGGLYEQYFGPGTRLTVT.

This clonotype was found many times. This chain joins TRBV18 and TRBJ1-1, with D unclear. CDR3 length equals 12 residues. Trimming removed 2 bases from V and 5 bases from J, with 6 bases in between. Germline CDR1 is KGHSH and CDR2 is LQKENI. The CDR3 nucleotides are TGTGCCAGCTCACCAGGGAGTACTGAAGCTTTCTTT. This gives the protein CASSPGSTEAFF.

The chain couples TRBV7-8 to TRBJ2-7; TRBD2 aligns across 14 bases. Per germline, CDR1 SGHVS and CDR2 FQNEAQ. The CDR3 length is 18 residues. V lost 5 bases, J lost 1 base, and 10 bases stayed unmatched. CDR3: CASSRGLAGATRSYEQYF. In nucleotides, the CDR3 is TGTGCCAGCAGCAGGGGACTAGCGGGGGCGACACGATCCTACGAGCAGTACTTC.

In this sample, this clonotype turned up many times. The V call is TRBV7-3, the J call TRBJ2-7; D remains unclear. The ends were cut back, 2 bases at V and 5 bases at J, with 10 bases in the middle. The germline V gene has CDR1 SGHTA and CDR2 FQGTGA. The CDR3 has 13 amino acids. The CDR3 protein is CASSLGRSNEQYF. The CDR3 nucleotides are TGTGCCAGCAGCTTAGGCAGGTCGAACGAGCAGTACTTC.

The table lists this clonotype with many counts. As DNA, the CDR3 is TGTGCCAGCAGCTTAGTTACGGGGTCTCCCTACGAGCAGTACTTC. Translated: CASSLVTGSPYEQYF. The J gene is TRBJ2-7, the V gene TRBV7-2, with D possibly TRBD2 on 5 matching bases. Per the germline V gene, CDR1 is SGHTA and CDR2 is FQGNSA. Deletions cut 1 base from V and 2 bases from J, with 12 bases between. This CDR3 is 15 amino acids long.

This clonotype showed up many times. The chain recombines TRBV5-1 with TRBJ2-7; D is unresolved. This CDR3 comprises 13 residues. The germline V gene has CDR1 SGHRS and CDR2 YFSETQ. The V end was cut by 5 bases, the J end by 1 base, with 10 bases between. As DNA, the CDR3 is TGCGCCAGCAGGAGAACCGGGTCCTACGAGCAGTACTTC. This sequence encodes CASRRTGSYEQYF.

V usage is TRBV29-1 and J usage is TRBJ2-6, with 10 bases fitting TRBD1. Germline trimming cut 3 bases from V and 2 bases from J; bases unmatched to any gene: 13. CDR3 length: 19 residues. Per germline, CDR1 SQVTM and CDR2 ANQGSEA. CDR3 loop: CSVDIREDRGSPGANVLTF. In DNA, the CDR3 is TGCAGCGTTGACATTAGGGAGGACAGGGGGTCTCCTGGGGCCAACGTCCTGACTTTC.

This clonotype was seen many times. This chain joins TRBV20-1 and TRBJ2-7; possibly TRBD2 for D (5 bases). The CDR3 runs 13 residues. The germline V and J ends were trimmed by 6 bases and 0 bases, with 12 bases remaining between them. The germline V gene encodes CDR1 DFQATT and CDR2 SNEGSKA (reference sequence). The CDR3 region has the DNA TGCAGTGCCCTTCCGGGGTTCTCCTACGAGCAGTACTTC. This translates into CSALPGFSYEQYF.